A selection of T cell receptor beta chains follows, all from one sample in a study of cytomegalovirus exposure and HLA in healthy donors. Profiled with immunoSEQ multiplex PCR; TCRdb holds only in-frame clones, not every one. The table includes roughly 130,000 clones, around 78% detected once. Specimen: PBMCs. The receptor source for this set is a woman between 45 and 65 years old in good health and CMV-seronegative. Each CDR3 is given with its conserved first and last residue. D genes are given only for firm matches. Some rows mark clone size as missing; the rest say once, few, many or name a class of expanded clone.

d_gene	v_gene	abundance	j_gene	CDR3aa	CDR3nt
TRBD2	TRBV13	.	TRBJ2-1	CASSLATSGYNEQFF	TGTGCCAGCAGCTTAGCGACTAGCGGGTACAATGAGCAGTTCTTC
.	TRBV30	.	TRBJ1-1	CAWANIPGNTEAFF	TGTGCCTGGGCCAACATCCCAGGGAACACTGAAGCTTTCTTT
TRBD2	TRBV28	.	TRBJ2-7	CASSLSGRIHEQYF	TGTGCCAGCAGTCTCAGCGGGAGGATACACGAGCAGTACTTC
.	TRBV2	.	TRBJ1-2	CASTTWNGREGYTF	TGTGCCAGCACGACCTGGAATGGGAGAGAGGGCTACACCTTC
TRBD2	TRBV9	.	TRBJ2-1	CASSIDPGLALRNEQFF	TGTGCCAGCAGCATTGACCCGGGACTAGCCCTCAGGAATGAGCAGTTCTTC
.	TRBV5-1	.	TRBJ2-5	CASSLAGLNYETQYF	TGCGCCAGCAGCTTGGCCGGACTAAACTACGAGACCCAGTACTTC
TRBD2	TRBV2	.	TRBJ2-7	CASSVRPGGANEQYF	TGTGCCAGCAGTGTTCGGCCGGGGGGGGCCAACGAGCAGTACTTC
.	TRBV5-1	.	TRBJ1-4	CASSPTGGNEKLFF	TGCGCCAGCAGCCCTACCGGGGGGAATGAAAAACTGTTTTTT
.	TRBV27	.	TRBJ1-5	CASSFGGGVGSNQPQHF	TGTGCCAGCAGTTTTGGGGGGGGCGTCGGTAGCAATCAGCCCCAGCATTTT
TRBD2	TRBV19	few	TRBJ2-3	CASSTGGRADTQYF	TGTGCCAGTAGTACGGGAGGGCGGGCAGATACGCAGTATTTT
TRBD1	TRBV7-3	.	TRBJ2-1	CASSLTGTGPYNEQFF	TGTGCCAGCAGCTTGACCGGGACAGGTCCCTACAATGAGCAGTTCTTC
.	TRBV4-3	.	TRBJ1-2	CASSQESRTVAGYTF	TGCGCCAGCAGCCAAGAGTCCCGGACAGTTGCTGGCTACACCTTC
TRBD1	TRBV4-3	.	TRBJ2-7	CASSQRPHGTGSGEQYF	TGCGCCAGCAGCCAGAGGCCCCACGGGACAGGGTCAGGGGAGCAGTACTTC
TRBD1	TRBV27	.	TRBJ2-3	CASSFLGDRWATDTQYF	TGTGCCAGCAGTTTCCTCGGGGACAGGTGGGCCACAGATACGCAGTATTTT
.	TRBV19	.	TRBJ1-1	CASSIDADTEAFF	TGTGCCAGTAGTATAGATGCAGACACTGAAGCTTTCTTT
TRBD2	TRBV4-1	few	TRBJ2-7	CASSQVFTSGSKNEQYF	TGCGCCAGCAGCCAAGTGTTTACTAGCGGGAGTAAGAACGAGCAGTACTTC
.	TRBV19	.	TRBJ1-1	CASSIDRRNTEAFF	TGTGCCAGTAGTATTGACAGGAGGAACACTGAAGCTTTCTTT
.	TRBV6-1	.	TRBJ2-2	CASRTARNTGELFF	TGTGCCAGCAGGACCGCTAGGAACACCGGGGAGCTGTTTTTT
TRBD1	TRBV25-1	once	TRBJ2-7	CASRRTGPGSYEQYF	TGTGCCAGCAGACGGACAGGTCCTGGCTCCTACGAGCAGTACTTC
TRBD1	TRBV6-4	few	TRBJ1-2	CASSDSRGLNNGYPF	TGTGCCAGCAGTGACTCAAGGGGGCTGAATAATGGCTACCCCTTC
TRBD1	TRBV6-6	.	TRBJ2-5	CASSYRTGSPLEQYF	TGTGCCAGCAGTTACCGGACAGGCTCTCCTTTAGAGCAGTACTTC
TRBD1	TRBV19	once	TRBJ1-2	CASSFGQGGNYGYTF	TGTGCCAGTAGTTTTGGACAGGGAGGGAACTATGGCTACACCTTC
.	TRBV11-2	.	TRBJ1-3	CASTPNPGGNTIYF	TGTGCCAGCACCCCAAACCCCGGTGGAAACACCATATATTTT
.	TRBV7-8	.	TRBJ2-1	CASIPFPSRDFEGNEQFF	TGTGCCAGCATCCCCTTCCCGTCCCGGGACTTCGAAGGAAATGAGCAGTTCTTC
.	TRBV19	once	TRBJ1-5	CASSSGAGQPQHF	TGTGCCAGTAGTTCAGGGGCCGGTCAGCCCCAGCATTTT
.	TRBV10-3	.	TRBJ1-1	CAISESRLELNTEAFF	TGTGCCATCAGTGAGTCACGGCTAGAATTGAACACTGAAGCTTTCTTT
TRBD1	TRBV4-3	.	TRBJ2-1	CASSQGQGRSYNEQFF	TGCGCCAGCAGCCAAGGACAGGGGAGAAGTTACAATGAGCAGTTCTTC
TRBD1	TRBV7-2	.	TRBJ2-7	CASSSDRGALYF	TGTGCCAGCAGCTCCGACAGGGGAGCGTTGTACTTC
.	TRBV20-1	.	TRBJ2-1	CSAEPDNEQFF	TGCAGTGCTGAGCCCGACAATGAGCAGTTCTTC
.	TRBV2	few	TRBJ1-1	CASSWGGVRGRNTEAFF	TGTGCCAGCAGTTGGGGCGGGGTCCGTGGAAGGAACACTGAAGCTTTCTTT
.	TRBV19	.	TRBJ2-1	CASRGGASSPRPYNEQFF	TGTGCCAGTAGAGGGGGAGCCTCTAGCCCCCGCCCCTATAATGAGCAGTTCTTC
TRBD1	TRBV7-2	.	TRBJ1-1	CASSLAQGGANTEAFF	TGTGCCAGCAGCTTAGCACAGGGGGGTGCGAACACTGAAGCTTTCTTT
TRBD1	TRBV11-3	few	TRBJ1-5	CASSPRGGQGSGVAQPQHF	TGTGCCAGCAGCCCCCGTGGGGGACAGGGGTCCGGAGTGGCTCAGCCCCAGCATTTT
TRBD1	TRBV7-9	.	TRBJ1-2	CASSLAATGDYGYTF	TGTGCCAGCAGCTTAGCGGCCACAGGGGACTATGGCTACACCTTC
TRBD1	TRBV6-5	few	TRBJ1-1	CASTKDRVDTEAFF	TGTGCCAGCACCAAGGACAGGGTGGATACTGAAGCTTTCTTT
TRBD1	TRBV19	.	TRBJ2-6	CASSKRTGSGANVLTF	TGTGCCAGTAGTAAACGGACAGGGTCTGGGGCCAACGTCCTGACTTTC
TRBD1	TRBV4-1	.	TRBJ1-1	CASSQDQGAPLLGTEAFF	TGCGCCAGCAGCCAAGACCAGGGGGCACCGTTGTTGGGCACTGAAGCTTTCTTT
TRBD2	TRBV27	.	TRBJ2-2	CASRASGLGGTGELFF	TGTGCCAGCAGAGCTAGCGGCCTGGGGGGCACCGGGGAGCTGTTTTTT
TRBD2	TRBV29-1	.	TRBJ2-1	CSVEGLAGVGEQFF	TGCAGCGTAGAGGGACTAGCGGGAGTTGGTGAGCAGTTCTTC
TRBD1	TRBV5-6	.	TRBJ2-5	CASSTQGALPAPRQETQYF	TGTGCCAGCAGCACGCAGGGGGCCCTCCCAGCCCCACGCCAAGAGACCCAGTACTTC
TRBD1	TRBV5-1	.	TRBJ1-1	CASSPDRLLEAFF	TGCGCCAGCAGTCCGGACAGGTTACTTGAAGCTTTCTTT
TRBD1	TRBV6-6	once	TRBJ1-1	CASSRKTGGVNTEAFF	TGTGCCAGCAGCAGGAAGACAGGGGGGGTGAACACTGAAGCTTTCTTT
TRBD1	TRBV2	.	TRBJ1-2	CASVRDSLLYGYTF	TGTGCCAGCGTTCGGGACAGTCTCCTCTATGGCTACACCTTC
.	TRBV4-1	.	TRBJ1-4	CASSQVYNRGSEKLFF	TGCGCCAGCAGCCAGGTATATAACCGAGGGAGTGAAAAACTGTTTTTT
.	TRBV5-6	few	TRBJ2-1	CASSLLAEQFF	TGTGCCAGCAGCCTGTTGGCTGAGCAGTTCTTC
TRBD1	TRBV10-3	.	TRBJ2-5	CAIRQDRGLDQETQYF	TGTGCCATCAGGCAAGACAGGGGCCTGGACCAAGAGACCCAGTACTTC
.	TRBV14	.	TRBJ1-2	CASSRATGVRGYTF	TGTGCCAGCAGCCGCGCGACGGGGGTCCGCGGCTACACCTTC
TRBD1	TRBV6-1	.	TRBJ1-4	CASRQGTGGSEKLFF	TGTGCCAGCAGGCAAGGGACAGGGGGAAGTGAAAAACTGTTTTTT
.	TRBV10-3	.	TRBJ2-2	CAISSSRANTGELFF	TGTGCCATCAGTTCTAGCAGAGCGAACACCGGGGAGCTGTTTTTT
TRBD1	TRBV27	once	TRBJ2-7	CASSYRQGIYEQYF	TGTGCCAGCAGTTATCGACAGGGGATCTACGAGCAGTACTTC
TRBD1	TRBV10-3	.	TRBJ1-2	CAIGTALNYGYTF	TGTGCCATCGGGACAGCTCTTAACTATGGCTACACCTTC
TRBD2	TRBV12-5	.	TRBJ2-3	CASGLVSGGREAPTDTQYF	TGTGCTAGTGGTTTGGTATCGGGTGGGCGGGAGGCGCCCACAGATACGCAGTATTTT
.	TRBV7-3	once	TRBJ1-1	CASSRTGNTEAFF	TGTGCCAGCAGCCGAACAGGGAACACTGAAGCTTTCTTT
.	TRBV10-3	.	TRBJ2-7	CATAGVIVEQYF	TGTGCCACCGCAGGGGTGATAGTCGAGCAGTACTTC
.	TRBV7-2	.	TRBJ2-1	CASSLQGGIYNEQFF	TGTGCCAGCAGCTTACAAGGCGGGATCTACAATGAGCAGTTCTTC
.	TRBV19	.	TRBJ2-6	CASRSRPQVGRSGANVLTF	TGTGCCAGTAGGTCAAGGCCGCAGGTCGGCCGTTCTGGGGCCAACGTCCTGACTTTC
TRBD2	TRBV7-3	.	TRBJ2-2	CASSFLAGGGTGELFF	TGTGCCAGCAGCTTTCTAGCGGGAGGGGGCACCGGGGAGCTGTTTTTT